This T cell receptor beta chain is from a study of blood T cell repertoires in COVID-19 (dated by TCRdb to about 2020). In terms of the full investigation: Samples covering the acute and convalescent phases of COVID-19 were provided by collaborators in the United States, Italy and Spain. The prospective study material was composed of cDNA or gDNA derived from T cells, B-cell-depleted T cells, or PBMCs. Subjects who had been exposed to COVID-19, were actively infected with it, or had recovered from it provided the deeply sampled blood TCRbeta repertoires that made up the dataset. The repertoires were released in a freely available public database intended as a resource for research on the immune response to SARS-CoV-2. The samples were drawn from the first 160 participants of the ongoing ImmuneRACE study and from 950 to 1,500 subjects provided by 6 global collaborators. Nearly every sample came with metadata listing a de-identified subject ID, COVID-19 status, age in years and sex. Where available, HLA class I and class II types were obtained from metadata supplied by the sample provider rather than from assay-based typing.

Summary of the overall study and its limitations: The amount of clinical and demographic metadata varied by source and participant and was provided uncurated.

TCRbeta CDR3 regions were amplified from genomic DNA using the immunoSEQ Assay, a bias-controlled multiplex PCR. For the original study's pipeline: The number of nucleated cells in each sample was estimated by amplification of reference gene primers within the assay. To quantify the absolute abundance of each unique TCRbeta CDR3 rearrangement, sequence reads were collapsed and filtered. For each sample, productive Simpson clonality was calculated by taking the square root of Simpson's diversity index across productive rearrangements. TCRdb limited this immuneACCESS table to in-frame rearrangements with V and J called. A share of clones is missing; checked studies link under half to unresolved V genes, and the rest is unexplained. V and J calls and clone size come straight from that table; D and trimming were deduced from the DNA. This sample gives about 90,000 clones in total; less than 95% of them show up just once. Around 2.3% of the sample is in the top ten clones.

Regarding this clone: This receptor's antigen is unknown. Base qualities are not provided; no much larger clone lies one nucleotide away.

The collaborating institutions used their own protocols to collect whole blood in K2EDTA tubes. For TCRbeta analysis, collaborator samples were shipped as frozen whole blood, as isolated PBMCs, or as DNA extracted from either sample type. The trim is 2 bases for V and 3 bases for J, with a gap of 20 bases between the germline ends. The CDR3 spans 17 residues, from the cysteine through the phenylalanine. The kept DNA is CDR3 alone, 51 bases in frame from the first base. As encoded in the germline V gene (reference sequence), CDR1 is SEHNR while CDR2 is FQNEAQ. The TCR originated in a human donor with active COVID-19. The donor label of this sample is uncertain. The rearrangement joined TRBV7-9 to TRBJ2-7; tentative D gene TRBD1, with 5 bases matching. Sequenced sample: peripheral blood. The CDR3 in this case is CASSLRRGQGGNYEQYF. The bases read TGTGCCAGCAGCTTAAGGAGAGGCCAGGGTGGGAACTACGAGCAGTACTTC.